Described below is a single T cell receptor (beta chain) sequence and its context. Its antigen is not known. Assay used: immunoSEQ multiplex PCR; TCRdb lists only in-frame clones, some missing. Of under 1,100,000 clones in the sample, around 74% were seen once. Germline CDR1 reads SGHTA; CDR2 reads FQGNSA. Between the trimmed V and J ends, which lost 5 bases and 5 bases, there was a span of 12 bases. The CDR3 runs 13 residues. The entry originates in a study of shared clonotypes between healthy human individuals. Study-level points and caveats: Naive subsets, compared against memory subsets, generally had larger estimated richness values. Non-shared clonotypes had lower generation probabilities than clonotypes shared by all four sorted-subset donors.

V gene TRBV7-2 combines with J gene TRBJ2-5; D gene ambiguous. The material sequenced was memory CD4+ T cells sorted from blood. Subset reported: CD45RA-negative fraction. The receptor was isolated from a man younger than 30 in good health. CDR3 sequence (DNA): TGTGCCAGCAGCCAGCCGGCCGGGGAGACCCAGTACTTC. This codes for CASSQPAGETQYF.